This entry lists 25 T cell receptor beta chains sequenced from one sample in a study of OX40 agonist ivuxolimab in advanced cancers. The repertoire was sequenced with immunoSEQ multiplex PCR; TCRdb's copy has only in-frame clones and lacks some. The table has about 82,000 clones, over 80% seen once. The specimen was CD4+ or CD8+ T cells sorted from blood, collected in a trial of the OX40 agonist ivuxolimab. These receptors were obtained from an adult with an advanced solid tumor such as melanoma, head and neck, liver or kidney cancer.

A few counts support this clone. This chain connects TRBV18 to TRBJ1-5; no definite D call. Germline V lookup: CDR1 KGHSH, CDR2 LQKENI. The CDR3 is 15 residues long. V was cut by 4 bases and J by 8 bases, with 18 bases left in between. CDR3 DNA: TGTGCCAGCTCACGAGACGGACCGAGCGGGGAGCCCCAGCATTTT. Protein sequence: CASSRDGPSGEPQHF. Looking up the rest from reference TRBV18 and TRBJ1-5 gives the full variable domain: NAGVMQNPRHLVRRRGQEARLRCSPMKGHSHVYWYRQLPEEGLKFMVYLQKENIIDESGMPKERFSAEFPKEGPSILRIQQVVRGDSAAYFCASSRDGPSGEPQHFGDGTRLSIL.

The chain employs TRBV18 and TRBJ1-2; D uncertain. The CDR3 contains 14 residues. V lost 3 bases, J lost 6 bases, and 14 bases lay in between. Germline values: CDR1 KGHSH, CDR2 LQKENI. The CDR3 here is CASSPVQTNDGYTF. The CDR3 coding sequence is TGTGCCAGCTCACCGGTACAAACGAACGATGGCTACACCTTC. Variable domain in full (rest from reference TRBV18 and TRBJ1-2): NAGVMQNPRHLVRRRGQEARLRCSPMKGHSHVYWYRQLPEEGLKFMVYLQKENIIDESGMPKERFSAEFPKEGPSILRIQQVVRGDSAAYFCASSPVQTNDGYTFGSGTRLTVV.

This chain links TRBV5-6 with TRBJ1-4; TRBD1 matches at 10 bases. There are 15 residues in the CDR3. V trimming: 0 bases; J trimming: 7 bases; junction bases outside the gene matches: 3. Germline assignment: CDR1 SGHDT and CDR2 YYEEEE. This chain's CDR3 is CASSLVGQGREKLFF. The CDR3 region has the DNA TGTGCCAGCAGCTTGGTGGGACAGGGGCGTGAAAAACTGTTTTTT.

The chain uses TRBV15 and TRBJ2-7, with 9 bases that match TRBD1. In germline, CDR1 is LNHNV, CDR2 YYDKDF (reference sequence). The CDR3 contains 16 residues. V shed 0 bases and J 3 bases; nucleotides not matched to a gene: 6. CDR3 region: CATSRDRGTGSYEQYF. For the CDR3, the DNA is TGTGCCACCAGCAGAGATAGGGGGACAGGGAGCTACGAGCAGTACTTC.

The rearrangement links TRBV30 to TRBJ1-5; D unclear. V shed 2 bases and J shed 3 bases, with 8 bases lying between them. This CDR3 has 13 amino acids. Germline lookup yields CDR1 GTSNPN and CDR2 SVGIG (reference sequence). CDR3 DNA: TGTGCCTGGAGTAGAGGTTCCAATCAGCCCCAGCATTTT. It codes for CAWSRGSNQPQHF. Based on the CDR3 plus reference TRBV30 and TRBJ1-5, the full variable domain is SQTIHQWPATLVQPVGSPLSLECTVEGTSNPNLYWYRQAAGRGLQLLFYSVGIGQISSEVPQNLSASRPQDRQFILSSKKLLLSDSGFYLCAWSRGSNQPQHFGDGTRLSIL.

This clone showed up just once. The chain links TRBV7-2 to TRBJ1-2; TRBD1 agrees at 8 bases. Trimming cost V 1 base and J 4 bases; bases outside gene matches: 2. This CDR3 is built from 14 residues. Germline V gene sequence: CDR1 SGHTA, CDR2 FQGNSA. Written as DNA, the CDR3 is TGTGCCAGCAGCTTAGGAGGACAGGGCTATGGCTACACCTTC. It translates to CASSLGGQGYGYTF. The entire variable domain, with the rest obtained from reference TRBV7-2 and TRBJ1-2, is as follows: GAGVSQSPSNKVTEKGKDVELRCDPISGHTALYWYRQSLGQGLEFLIYFQGNSAPDKSGLPSDRFSAERTGGSVSTLTIQRTQQEDSAVYLCASSLGGQGYGYTFGSGTRLTVV.

A word on this clone: The junction departs from the called germline gene at one end, perhaps through a read error. The rearrangement joins TRBV7-9 to TRBJ2-2; 7 nucleotides agree with TRBD2. The CDR3 consists of 15 residues. Germline V gives CDR1 SEHNR, CDR2 FQNEAQ (reference sequence). This CDR3 is CAGSAGDVTTGELFF. The CDR3 DNA reads as TGTGCCGGCAGCGCGGGGGACGTAACGACCGGGGAGCTGTTTTTT.

A single count supports this clone. V gene TRBV28 combines with J gene TRBJ2-1; the D is unclear. The CDR3 runs to 11 residues. CDR1 MDHEN and CDR2 SYDVKM come from the germline V gene. V was pared by 4 bases and J by 7 bases, with 5 bases between. CDR3 region: CASSSLNEQFF. In nucleotides, the CDR3 is TGTGCCAGCAGTTCCCTAAATGAGCAGTTCTTC.

This clone was found a few times. This chain uses TRBV1 with TRBJ1-1; the table's D call, TRBD1, was not checked against the DNA. TRBV1 has pseudogene status. CDR3 size: 11 residues. CDR3 sequence (DNA): TGCACCAGCTCAGGGGGCACTGAAGCTTTCTTT. Its protein product is CTSSGGTEAFF.

The chain couples TRBV7-6 to TRBJ2-6; 10 nucleotides align to TRBD2. CDR1 and CDR2 from the germline V gene are SGHVS and FNYEAQ. The V segment lost 5 bases and the J segment 0 bases; nucleotides outside the gene matches: 10. The CDR3 spans 19 residues. Written as DNA, the CDR3 is TGTGCCAGCAGCGAGTTAACTAGCGGGGCCGCCTCTGGGGCCAACGTCCTGACTTTC. Amino acid sequence: CASSELTSGAASGANVLTF.

The V gene is TRBV5-6, the J gene TRBJ2-6; D is possibly TRBD1 (6 bases). The CDR3 runs to 15 residues. In germline, CDR1 is SGHDT, CDR2 YYEEEE. Trimming took off 0 bases at V and 2 bases at J, with 6 bases between the two ends. The DNA for the CDR3 is TGTGCCAGCAGCTTGGAGGGGGCTGGGGCCAACGTCCTGACTTTC. Translation: CASSLEGAGANVLTF.

This clone appeared a single time. The chain uses TRBV7-9 and TRBJ2-3; D is unclear. The germline V gene encodes CDR1 SEHNR and CDR2 FQNEAQ (reference sequence). The CDR3 runs to 13 residues. Trimming stripped 7 bases from V and 0 bases from J, with 8 bases between. The CDR3 loop is CASTQSSTDTQYF. CDR3 DNA: TGTGCCAGCACCCAGTCTAGCACAGATACGCAGTATTTT.

This clone was seen a few times. The V call is TRBV19, the J call TRBJ1-1, with D possibly matching TRBD1 (5 bases). Germline V lookup: CDR1 LNHDA, CDR2 SQIVND (reference sequence). The V end was cut by 1 base, the J end by 4 bases, with 10 bases between. The CDR3 contains 14 residues. The DNA of the CDR3 is TGTGCCAGTAGTATAGGTGGGGGAATCACTGAAGCTTTCTTT. This translates into CASSIGGGITEAFF.

About this clone itself: At the DNA level, this CDR3 is encoded by other sequences in the same sample as well. The chain links TRBV7-9 to TRBJ2-5; TRBD2 agrees at 8 bases. The length of the CDR3 is 15 residues. V lost 1 base and J lost 5; bases outside the gene matches: 6. Per germline, CDR1 SEHNR and CDR2 FQNEAQ (reference sequence). CDR3 nucleotide sequence: TGTGCCAGCAGCTTAGTCTTGGCGGGGGGCGAGACCCAGTACTTC. It specifies CASSLVLAGGETQYF.

The chain's CDR3 is CASSLAATTGELFF. DNA of the CDR3: TGTGCCAGCAGCTTAGCCGCGACGACCGGGGAGCTGTTTTTT. The V and J genes are TRBV7-9 and TRBJ2-2; D remains ambiguous. Per germline, CDR1 SEHNR and CDR2 FQNEAQ (reference sequence). V gave up 0 bases and J gave up 5 bases, with 7 bases separating them. The CDR3 has 14 residues.

The chain combines TRBV7-3 with TRBJ1-1, with 9 bases matching TRBD1. The CDR3 sequence is 14 residues long. Germline V gives CDR1 SGHTA, CDR2 FQGTGA. Losses at the gene ends were 4 bases for V and 4 bases for J; bases not matched to a gene: 4. The CDR3 DNA follows: TGTGCCAGCAGCTCACAGGGGGCTGGCACTGAAGCTTTCTTT. Translation gives CASSSQGAGTEAFF.

The chain carries TRBV7-9 and TRBJ2-3; D ambiguous. V was pared by 3 bases and J by 6 bases, with 10 bases between. CDR3 length equals 13 residues. Germline V gene sequence: CDR1 SEHNR, CDR2 FQNEAQ (reference sequence). This chain's CDR3 is CASSFPGLDTQYF. Here the CDR3 DNA reads TGTGCCAGCAGCTTCCCCGGGCTGGATACGCAGTATTTT.

This clone has more than one count but fewer than ten. The chain joins TRBV6-1 to TRBJ1-1; the D is unclear. V was clipped by 5 bases and J by 1 base, with 8 bases between them. Germline values: CDR1 MNHNS, CDR2 SASEGT. There are 13 residues in the CDR3. For the CDR3, the DNA is TGTGCCAGCAGTCGATATGGGAACACTGAAGCTTTCTTT. It translates to CASSRYGNTEAFF.

The gene calls are TRBV29-1 and TRBJ1-2; D remains unclear. CDR3 length: 12 amino acids. The germline gives CDR1 SQVTM, CDR2 ANQGSEA. V was shortened by 4 bases and J by 4 bases, with 10 bases between the two germline ends. The CDR3 spells CSVGSEAYGYTF. For the CDR3, the DNA is TGCAGCGTTGGGTCCGAGGCCTATGGCTACACCTTC.

The DNA of the CDR3 is TGCGCCAGCAGCCGTGACACCTACGAGACCCAGTACTTC. Encoded protein: CASSRDTYETQYF. The chain couples TRBV4-1 to TRBJ2-5; unclear D gene. Trimming removed 4 bases from V and 5 bases from J, with 11 bases in between. This CDR3 has 13 residues. The germline V gene has CDR1 MGHRA and CDR2 YSYEKL.

The chain uses TRBV7-9 and TRBJ2-1; 7 bases map to TRBD1. This CDR3 contains 17 residues. After removal of 3 bases from V and 0 bases from J, the junction contained 8 bases not matched to a gene. CDR1 is SEHNR, CDR2 FQNEAQ, per germline (reference sequence). Written as DNA, the CDR3 is TGTGCCAGCAGCTTCCGTAGGACAGGAGCCTCCTACAATGAGCAGTTCTTC. It specifies CASSFRRTGASYNEQFF.

The chain couples TRBV7-8 to TRBJ1-4; D may be TRBD1 (6 bases). Trimming stripped 5 bases from V and 5 bases from J, with 15 bases between. The length of the CDR3 is 15 residues. Germline V gene data show CDR1 as SGHVS and CDR2 as FQNEAQ. CDR3: CASSPLGAQNEKLFF. The CDR3 nucleotides read TGTGCCAGCAGCCCCTTGGGGGCTCAAAATGAAAAACTGTTTTTT.

V and J are TRBV6-1 and TRBJ2-1, with D uncertain. This CDR3 comprises 11 residues. The V and J ends lost 6 bases and 7 bases respectively, with 7 bases between them. CDR1 and CDR2 (germline): MNHNS, SASEGT. CDR3 region: CASRQRNEQFF. The CDR3 coding sequence is TGTGCCAGCAGACAGAGGAATGAGCAGTTCTTC.

The genes are TRBV7-2 and TRBJ2-3; D perhaps matches TRBD1 (6 bases). The CDR3 contains 15 residues. Germline V gene data show CDR1 as SGHTA and CDR2 as FQGNSA. V lost 2 bases and J 6 bases, leaving 15 bases between the germline ends. The CDR3 DNA reads as TGTGCCAGCAGCTTAAGGTTATGGGGGCGCGATACGCAGTATTTT. It encodes CASSLRLWGRDTQYF. Filled out from reference TRBV7-2 and TRBJ2-3, the complete variable domain reads GAGVSQSPSNKVTEKGKDVELRCDPISGHTALYWYRQSLGQGLEFLIYFQGNSAPDKSGLPSDRFSAERTGGSVSTLTIQRTQQEDSAVYLCASSLRLWGRDTQYFGPGTRLTVL.

The chain uses TRBV4-2 and TRBJ2-3; the D gene could be TRBD1 or TRBD2 (6 bases each). Germline values: CDR1 LGHNA, CDR2 YNFKEQ. The V and J ends lost 0 bases and 2 bases respectively, with 12 bases between them. This CDR3 is built from 16 residues. CDR3 amino acids: CASSQDSGAYTDTQYF. In DNA, the CDR3 is TGTGCCAGCAGCCAAGATTCGGGGGCATACACAGATACGCAGTATTTT.